The clone carrying this TCR beta chain has a handful of counts. This sample is drawn from a study of blood T cell repertoires in COVID-19. Study as a whole: Sources were T cells, B-cell-depleted T cells, or PBMCs; the material itself was cDNA or gDNA.

The table came from immunoSEQ multiplex PCR; TCRdb's copy has only in-frame clones and leaves some out. The data hold fewer than 250,000 clones, with approximately 86% observed a single time. This CDR3 contains 14 residues. The ends lost 6 bases at V and 9 bases at J; junction bases unmatched: 6. Germline loops: CDR1 SNHLY, CDR2 FYNNEI. Those who participated ranged in age from about 18 to 89 years and resided in about two dozen US areas. Grouping used clinical history reported by participants in a survey and questionnaire. The source is a woman in her forties with acute COVID-19. The chain combines TRBV2 with TRBJ1-5; 12 bases are shared with TRBD1. Input material: PBMCs or T cells enriched from blood (not recorded which). The CDR3 protein is CASRGDRGHGPQHF. The CDR3 DNA reads TGTGCCAGCAGGGGGGACAGGGGGCATGGGCCCCAGCATTTT.